The sequence of this T cell receptor beta chain was determined in a study of shared clonotypes between healthy human individuals. Germline assignment: CDR1 SGHAT and CDR2 FQNNGV. Trimming removed 1 base at V and 2 bases at J, with 9 bases between. The CDR3 loop spans 14 amino acids. Using immunoSEQ multiplex PCR, the repertoire was profiled, and TCRdb retains in-frame clones only, with some absent. The top ten clones hold about 1.1% of a sample with millions of clones, roughly 94% of them seen once. Only CD45RO-negative cells positively selected for CCR7 counted as naive CD8 cells, so terminally differentiated effector memory CD45RA+ cells were excluded. Study donors comprised healthy, HIV-negative adults devoid of recent acute infection or vaccination. Caucasian adults residing in Nashville, Tennessee made up all the donors. Concerning this clone itself: This specimen includes other DNA sequences encoding the same CDR3.

The sequenced sample consisted of naive CD8+ T cells sorted from blood. The chain combines TRBV11-2 with TRBJ2-7, with D perhaps matching TRBD2 (5 bases). The clonotype was recovered from a young man in good health. The CDR3, as DNA: TGTGCCAGCAGCTTAGCTGGAGGCGCCTACGAGCAGTACTTC. Translation gives CASSLAGGAYEQYF.